The 9 T cell receptor beta chains listed next were all sequenced from one sample in a study of cytomegalovirus exposure and HLA in healthy donors. The PCR used 60 Vbeta and 13 Jbeta primers. Repertoires were generated with immunoSEQ multiplex PCR, while TCRdb's copy carries only in-frame clones and drops some. Of just over 65,000 clones listed, 81% were seen once; the top ten hold approximately 6.2%. Input material: PBMCs. These receptors all come from a human donor in good health.

V and J are TRBV10-1 and TRBJ1-6, with TRBD1 as a possible D gene (6 bases). This CDR3 is built from 11 residues. Trimming stripped 9 bases from V and 10 bases from J, with 10 bases between. The germline V gene has CDR1 WNHNN and CDR2 SYGVQD (reference sequence). CDR3 DNA sequence: TGCGCCAGGACAGGAAACTCACCCCTCCACTTT. It specifies CARTGNSPLHF.

CDR3 residues: CASTEGLRGGANVLTF. The CDR3 DNA reads as TGTGCCAGCACGGAAGGACTCCGAGGTGGGGCCAACGTCCTGACTTTC. The rearrangement joins TRBV2 to TRBJ2-6, with D possibly TRBD2 on 5 matching bases. Germline V gene data show CDR1 as SNHLY and CDR2 as FYNNEI. Trimming left V 7 bases short and J 3 bases short, with 16 bases between. This CDR3 is 16 amino acids long.

The rearrangement uses TRBV11-2 and TRBJ2-5; 7 positions match TRBD2. Germline assignment: CDR1 SGHAT and CDR2 FQNNGV. The CDR3 has 14 residues. V lost 1 base to trimming and J lost 1 base; unmatched junction nucleotides: 0. The CDR3, as DNA: TGTGCCAGCAGCTTAGCGGGGGGCCAAGAGACCCAGTACTTC. Translated, it gives CASSLAGGQETQYF.

The chain joins TRBV4-1 to TRBJ2-6; D is ambiguous. Per germline, CDR1 MGHRA and CDR2 YSYEKL. V dropped 5 bases and J dropped 0 bases, with 11 bases sitting between them. The CDR3 is 16 residues long. The CDR3 nucleotides are TGCGCCAGCAGCTACGCGGCAGACTCTGGGGCCAACGTCCTGACTTTC. Translated, it gives CASSYAADSGANVLTF.

CDR3 DNA: TGTGCCAGCAGTGATCAGCAGGGTCCCAATTCACCCCTCCACTTT. This gives the protein CASSDQQGPNSPLHF. V gene TRBV6-1 combines with J gene TRBJ1-6, with TRBD1 as a possible D gene (5 bases). The CDR3 has 15 residues. The V end was cut by 3 bases, the J end by 7 bases, with 13 bases between. Germline V gives CDR1 MNHNS, CDR2 SASEGT.

The chain combines TRBV28 with TRBJ1-1, with D hard to call. From germline, CDR1 is MDHEN and CDR2 SYDVKM. CDR3 size: 14 residues. Trimming pared 1 base from V and 5 bases from J, leaving 11 bases between. The CDR3 nucleotides are TGTGCCAGCAGTTTATCTAGTATGGAAACTGAAGCTTTCTTT. Translation gives CASSLSSMETEAFF.

This rearrangement joins TRBV5-1 to TRBJ2-5, with a possible D match to TRBD2 (7 bases). There are 17 residues in the CDR3. V was pared by 0 bases and J by 1 base, with 16 bases between. Looked up from germline, CDR1 is SGHRS and CDR2 is YFSETQ. CDR3 bases: TGCGCCAGCAGCTTGGGCTTGGTAGGGGGGGGCCAAGAGACCCAGTACTTC. Its protein is CASSLGLVGGGQETQYF.

The rearrangement links TRBV7-2 to TRBJ1-1, with no clear D. The V gene's germline CDR1 is SGHTA and CDR2 FQGNSA. V was clipped by 4 bases and J by 6 bases, with 18 bases between them. The CDR3 extends over 15 amino acids. CDR3 sequence reads: CASSSDSALMAEAFF. The CDR3 DNA reads TGTGCCAGCAGCTCTGACTCAGCCCTCATGGCTGAAGCTTTCTTT.

This clone showed up just a few times. The chain recombines TRBV7-3 with TRBJ2-2; D gene ambiguous. CDR1 is SGHTA, CDR2 FQGTGA, per germline. V shed 1 base and J shed 5 bases, with 8 bases lying between them. The CDR3 is made up of 14 amino acids. The CDR3 sequence is CASSLIVETGELFF. The CDR3, as DNA: TGTGCCAGCAGCTTAATAGTAGAGACCGGGGAGCTGTTTTTT.